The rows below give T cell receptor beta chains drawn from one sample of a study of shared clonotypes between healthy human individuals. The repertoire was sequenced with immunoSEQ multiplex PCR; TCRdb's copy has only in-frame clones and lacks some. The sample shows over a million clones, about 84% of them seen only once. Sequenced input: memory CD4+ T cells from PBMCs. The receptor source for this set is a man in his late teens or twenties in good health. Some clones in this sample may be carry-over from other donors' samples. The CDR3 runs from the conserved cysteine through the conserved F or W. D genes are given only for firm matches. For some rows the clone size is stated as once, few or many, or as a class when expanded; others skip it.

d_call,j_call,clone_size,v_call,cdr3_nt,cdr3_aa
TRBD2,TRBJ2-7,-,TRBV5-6,TGTGCCAGCAGCTTAGCTAGCGGGAGCCACGAGCAGTACTTC,CASSLASGSHEQYF
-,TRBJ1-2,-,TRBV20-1,TGCAGCGTCGGTAGCGGCTATGGCTACACCTTC,CSVGSGYGYTF
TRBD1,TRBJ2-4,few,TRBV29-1,TGCAGCGTTGAGGGGACAGGGAACAACATTCAGTACTTC,CSVEGTGNNIQYF
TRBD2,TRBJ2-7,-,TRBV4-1,TGCGCCAGCAGCCAGCCGTTCGGACTAGACTACGAGCAGTACTTC,CASSQPFGLDYEQYF
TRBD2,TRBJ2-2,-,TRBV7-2,TGTGCCAGCAGCTCTGCCCGGGACTACGCATTCACCGGGGAGCTGTTTTTT,CASSSARDYAFTGELFF
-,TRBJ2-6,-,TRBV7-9,TGTGCCAGCAGCTTAGGGGGTTCGGGCTCTGGGGCCAACGTCCTGACTTTC,CASSLGGSGSGANVLTF
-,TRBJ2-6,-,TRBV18,TGTGCCAGCCAAACAGGGACTGGGGCCAACGTCCTGACTTTC,CASQTGTGANVLTF
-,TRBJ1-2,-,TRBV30,TGTGCCTGGAGTGTACGGAGCAGATCAGGCTACACCTTC,CAWSVRSRSGYTF
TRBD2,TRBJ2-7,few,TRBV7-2,TGTGCCAGCAGCTCGGAGGGGACTAGCGGGAGTTACGAGCAGTACTTC,CASSSEGTSGSYEQYF
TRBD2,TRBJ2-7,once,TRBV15,TGTGCCACCAGCAGAGTCACACTAGCGGGGGGCTACGAGCAGTACTTC,CATSRVTLAGGYEQYF
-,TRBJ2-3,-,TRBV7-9,TGTGCCAGCAGCCAGGGTGATTCGAGAGATACGCAGTATTTT,CASSQGDSRDTQYF
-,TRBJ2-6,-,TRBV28,TGTGCCAGCAGTCGCCCCGGGGCTGGGGCCAACGTCCTGACTTTC,CASSRPGAGANVLTF
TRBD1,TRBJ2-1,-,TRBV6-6,TGTGCCAGCAGTTACCCAGGACAGGGTCGGAGTGAGCAGTTCTTC,CASSYPGQGRSEQFF
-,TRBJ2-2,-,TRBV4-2,TGTGCCAGCAGCCGCGGGGTGAACACCGGGGAGCTGTTTTTT,CASSRGVNTGELFF